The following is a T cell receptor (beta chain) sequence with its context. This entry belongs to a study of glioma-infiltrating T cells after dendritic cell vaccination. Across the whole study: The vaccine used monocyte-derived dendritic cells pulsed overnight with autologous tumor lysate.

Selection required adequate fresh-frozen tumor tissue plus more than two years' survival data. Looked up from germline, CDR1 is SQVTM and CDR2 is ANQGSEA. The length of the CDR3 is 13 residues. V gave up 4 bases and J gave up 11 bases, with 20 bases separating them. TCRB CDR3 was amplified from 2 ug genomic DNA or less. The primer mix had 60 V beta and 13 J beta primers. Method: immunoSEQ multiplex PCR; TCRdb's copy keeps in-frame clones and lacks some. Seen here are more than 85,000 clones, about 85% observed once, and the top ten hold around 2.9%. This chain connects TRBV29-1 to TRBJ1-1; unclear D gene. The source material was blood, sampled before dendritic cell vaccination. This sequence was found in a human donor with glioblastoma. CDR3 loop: CSVVLQATRRAFF. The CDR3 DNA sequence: TGCAGCGTTGTTTTGCAGGCCACGCGAAGGGCTTTCTTT.